This entry describes one TCR beta chain. This record belongs to a study of graft-versus-host responses after intestinal transplantation. Study in general: Recipients had transplants, and these were multivisceral, liver-intestinal, or isolated intestinal. Once they had received anti-thymocyte globulin induction, all recipients took tacrolimus and steroids for about three years.

Germline V CDR1 and CDR2: MNHEY, SVGAGI. CDR3 length: 14 residues. V lost 1 base, J lost 1 base, and 7 bases lay in between. With about 200,000 irradiated, violet-dye-labeled stimulator cells, about 200,000 CFSE-labeled responder cells were plated. Profiled with immunoSEQ multiplex PCR; TCRdb holds only in-frame clones, not every one. The table lists some 13,000 clones, 35% to 40% of them singletons. Study-level results: In recipient marrow, GvH clones were found, and some appeared first in ileum or blood.

Source: alloreactive CD4+ T cells from a mixed lymphocyte reaction culture, taken before intestinal transplant. As for subset: CFSE-low proliferating T cells sorted from roughly six-day pre-transplant mixed lymphocyte reaction (GvH or HvG direction). V usage is TRBV6-5 and J usage is TRBJ1-1, with D possibly TRBD1 on 5 matching bases. The source of this sequence is a human patient who received an intestinal transplant. The CDR3 DNA reads as TGTGCCAGCAGTTACTTAGGGGAGAACACTGAAGCTTTCTTT. Amino acids: CASSYLGENTEAFF.